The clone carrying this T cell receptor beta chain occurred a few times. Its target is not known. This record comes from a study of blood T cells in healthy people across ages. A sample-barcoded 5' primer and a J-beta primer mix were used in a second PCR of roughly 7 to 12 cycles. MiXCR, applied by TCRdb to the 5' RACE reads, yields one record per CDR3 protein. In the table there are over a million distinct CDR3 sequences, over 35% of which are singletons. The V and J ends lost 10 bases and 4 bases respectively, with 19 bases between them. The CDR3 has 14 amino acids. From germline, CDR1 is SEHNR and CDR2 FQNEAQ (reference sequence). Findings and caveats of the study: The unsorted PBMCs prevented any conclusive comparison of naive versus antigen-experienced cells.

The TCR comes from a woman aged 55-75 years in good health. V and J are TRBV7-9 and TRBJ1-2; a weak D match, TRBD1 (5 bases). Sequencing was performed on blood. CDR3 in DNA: TGTGCCACCATGGAGGGAGGGGCAGGCTATGGCTACACCTTC. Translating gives CATMEGGAGYGYTF.